Given below is one T cell receptor beta chain in context. Its antigen is not identified. Method: immunoSEQ multiplex PCR; TCRdb's copy keeps in-frame clones and lacks some. The sample shows some 1.5 million clones, around 98% of them seen only once. The sample is drawn from a study of shared clonotypes between healthy human individuals. Overall study context: There were three CD4 naive, three CD4 memory, two CD8 naive and one CD8 memory plates per donor.

Researchers partitioned CD4+ cells into CD45RA+ naive and CD45RA-negative memory subsets. Study findings and constraints: It was anticipated that sequencing depth would influence how many clonotypes donors shared. Rarefaction demonstrated incomplete sorted-subset sequencing despite large depth.

CDR1 is SGHVS and CDR2 is FQNEAQ in the germline V gene. The CDR3 runs 16 residues. Trimming removed 5 bases from V and 0 bases from J; junction bases left unmatched: 4. The TCR comes from a man aged 30 to 45 in good health. The chain has TRBV7-8 and TRBJ2-3; 11 bases are a match to TRBD2. Sequencing was done on a sample of naive CD4+ T cells sorted from blood. Described subset: CD45RA+ positively selected. In nucleotides, the CDR3 is TGTGCCAGCAGCCCCCTAGCGGGAGGAAGCACAGATACGCAGTATTTT. Its translation: CASSPLAGGSTDTQYF. The full variable domain, in which reference TRBV7-8 and TRBJ2-3 provide the parts outside the CDR3, is GAGVSQSPRYKVAKRGQDVALRCDPISGHVSLFWYQQALGQGPEFLTYFQNEAQLDKSGLPSDRFFAERPEGSVSTLKIQRTQQEDSAVYLCASSPLAGGSTDTQYFGPGTRLTVL.